This T cell receptor beta chain is from a study of CD8+ T cells in alopecia areata. As for the study in general: Tofacitinib exposure lasted 6 to 18 months, followed by 6 months off drug.

The CDR3 has 16 amino acids. The germline V gene encodes CDR1 LNHDA and CDR2 SQIVND (reference sequence). Trimming cost V 5 bases and J 5 bases, with 21 bases left between them. It was cDNA, reverse transcribed from extracted RNA, that served as the sequencing template. Assay: immunoSEQ multiplex PCR; the TCRdb copy retains only in-frame clones and omits some. The sample has more than 150,000 clones, about 63% seen once. The V call is TRBV19, the J call TRBJ2-5; possible D gene TRBD1, 6 bases. This receptor was taken from a human donor with alopecia areata. The sequenced sample was CD4+ T cells sorted from blood, obtained at week 0. This CDR3 is CASSETGTPGGETQYF. CDR3 nucleotides: TGTGCCAGTAGTGAAACCGGGACACCGGGTGGGGAGACCCAGTACTTC.